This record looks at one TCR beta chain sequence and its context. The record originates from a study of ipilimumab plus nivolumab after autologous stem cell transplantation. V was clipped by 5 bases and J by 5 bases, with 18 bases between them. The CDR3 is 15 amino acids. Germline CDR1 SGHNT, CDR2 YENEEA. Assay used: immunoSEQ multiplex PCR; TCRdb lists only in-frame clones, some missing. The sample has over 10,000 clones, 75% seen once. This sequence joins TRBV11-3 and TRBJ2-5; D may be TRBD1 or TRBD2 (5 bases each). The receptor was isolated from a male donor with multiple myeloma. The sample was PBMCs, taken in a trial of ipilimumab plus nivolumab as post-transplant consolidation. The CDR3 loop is CASSPPQGDEETQYF. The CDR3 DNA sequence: TGTGCCAGCAGCCCACCCCAAGGGGACGAGGAGACCCAGTACTTC.